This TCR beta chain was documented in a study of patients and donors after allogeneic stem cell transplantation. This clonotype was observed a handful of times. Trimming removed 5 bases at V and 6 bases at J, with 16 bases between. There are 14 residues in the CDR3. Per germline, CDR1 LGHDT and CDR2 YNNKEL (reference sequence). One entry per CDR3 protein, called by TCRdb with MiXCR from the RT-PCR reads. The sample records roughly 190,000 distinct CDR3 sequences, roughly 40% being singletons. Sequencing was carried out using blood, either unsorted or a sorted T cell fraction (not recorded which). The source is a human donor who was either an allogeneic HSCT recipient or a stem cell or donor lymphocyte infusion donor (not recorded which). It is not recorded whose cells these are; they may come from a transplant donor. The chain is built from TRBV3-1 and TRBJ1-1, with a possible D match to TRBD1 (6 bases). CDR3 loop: CASSWGGRGSEAFF. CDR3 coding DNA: TGTGCCAGCAGCTGGGGGGGCAGGGGATCTGAAGCTTTCTTT.